The 23 T cell receptor beta chains in this list originate from one sample, sequenced in a study of lymphopenia after photon versus proton radiotherapy. TCRdb keeps only in-frame clones here, not all; method: immunoSEQ multiplex PCR. The profile shows over 50,000 clones, 70% to 90% of them singletons. The sequencing used peripheral blood, collected from a patient treated with photon-based radiotherapy. The origin of the receptors is a man aged 40-55 years with gastric cancer.

This sequence joins TRBV30 and TRBJ2-1, with 8 positions matching TRBD2. The CDR3 sequence is 17 residues long. V trimming: 3 bases; J trimming: 0 bases; junction bases outside the gene matches: 10. Germline values: CDR1 GTSNPN, CDR2 SVGIG (reference sequence). For the CDR3, the DNA is TGTGCCTGGAGCCCTCAGCGGGGGCCATACTCCTACAATGAGCAGTTCTTC. It specifies CAWSPQRGPYSYNEQFF.

This clone was seen once. The chain has TRBV14 and TRBJ2-6; D gene ambiguous. Deletions cut 5 bases from V and 2 bases from J, with 4 bases between. Germline loops: CDR1 SGHDN, CDR2 FVKESK. The CDR3 consists of 13 residues. The CDR3 reads CASSRAGANVLTF. DNA of the CDR3: TGTGCCAGCAGCAGAGCTGGGGCCAACGTCCTGACTTTC.

The J gene is TRBJ2-5, the V gene TRBV29-1; 12 positions agree with TRBD2. The CDR3 length is 13 residues. V dropped 7 bases and J dropped 5; count of bases not matched to a gene: 5. Germline CDR1 is SQVTM and CDR2 is ANQGSEA. DNA for the CDR3: TGCAGCGCGTCTAGCGGGGGGGCTGAGACCCAGTACTTC. Amino acids: CSASSGGAETQYF.

The rearrangement joins TRBV5-1 to TRBJ2-7, with D tentatively TRBD1 (6 bases). The CDR3 is 15 amino acids. Germline CDR1 SGHRS, CDR2 YFSETQ. Trimming took off 2 bases at V and 0 bases at J, with 12 bases between the two ends. CDR3 nucleotides: TGCGCCAGCAGCTTAGGGGGTCATTCCTCCTACGAGCAGTACTTC. Amino acid sequence: CASSLGGHSSYEQYF.

Points on this clone: Other DNA sequences in this specimen translate into the identical CDR3. V and J are TRBV10-3 and TRBJ2-5; 7 nucleotides align to TRBD1. Trimming at V came to 3 bases and at J to 3 bases, leaving 4 bases not matched to a gene. This CDR3 has 14 amino acids. Germline loops: CDR1 ENHRY, CDR2 SYGVKD. The CDR3 loop is CAISERQGKETQYF. The CDR3 DNA reads as TGTGCCATCAGTGAAAGACAGGGAAAAGAGACCCAGTACTTC.

The chain carries TRBV7-2 and TRBJ2-5; D is uncertain. V shed 3 bases and J shed 1 base, with 0 bases lying between them. Germline V lookup: CDR1 SGHTA, CDR2 FQGNSA. The CDR3 extends over 11 amino acids. This CDR3 is CASSFQETQYF. In DNA form, the CDR3 reads TGTGCCAGCAGCTTCCAAGAGACCCAGTACTTC.

This clone was counted a single time. This rearrangement joins TRBV2 to TRBJ1-1; TRBD1 matches at 8 bases. The CDR3 is 16 residues long. V lost 0 bases to trimming and J lost 5 bases; unmatched junction nucleotides: 8. The germline V gene has CDR1 SNHLY and CDR2 FYNNEI. CDR3: CASSEAWGQVGTEAFF. CDR3 bases: TGTGCCAGCAGTGAAGCGTGGGGACAGGTAGGAACTGAAGCTTTCTTT. The full variable domain, its missing parts supplied by reference TRBV2 and TRBJ1-1, is EPEVTQTPSHQVTQMGQEVILRCVPISNHLYFYWYRQILGQKVEFLVSFYNNEISEKSEIFDDQFSVERPDGSNFTLKIRSTKLEDSAMYFCASSEAWGQVGTEAFFGQGTRLTVV.

The J gene is TRBJ2-3, the V gene TRBV4-3; TRBD1 is a possible D gene (6 bases). The CDR3 totals 15 residues. V lost 0 bases to trimming and J lost 4 bases, with 11 bases between them. Germline lookup yields CDR1 LGHNA and CDR2 YSLEER. Here the CDR3 reads CASSQDHRVADTQYF. As DNA, the CDR3 is TGCGCCAGCAGCCAAGATCACAGGGTAGCAGATACGCAGTATTTT.

The chain uses TRBV5-4 and TRBJ2-1, with 9 bases lining up with TRBD2. The CDR3 consists of 16 residues. J was trimmed by 2 bases and V by 0 bases; bases with no gene match: 3. Germline lookup yields CDR1 SGHNT and CDR2 YYREEE (reference sequence). Here the CDR3 DNA reads TGTGCCAGCAGCTTGGGCTCTAGCGGGGCCTACAATGAGCAGTTCTTC. This encodes CASSLGSSGAYNEQFF.

The chain couples TRBV6-1 to TRBJ2-7, with D hard to call. Trimming pared 5 bases from V and 4 bases from J, leaving 9 bases between. The germline V gene encodes CDR1 MNHNS and CDR2 SASEGT. The CDR3 runs 12 residues. The DNA of the CDR3 is TGTGCCAGCAGTCTTTCGGGTTACGAGCAGTACTTC. Its translation: CASSLSGYEQYF.

The chain employs TRBV5-8 and TRBJ2-5, with D unresolved. V lost 4 bases and J 5 bases, leaving 18 bases between the germline ends. The CDR3 is 15 residues long. The germline V gene has CDR1 SGHTS and CDR2 YDEGEE. Here the CDR3 DNA reads TGTGCCAGCAGCCCGCGAGAGTATACGGTTGAGACCCAGTACTTC. Translated: CASSPREYTVETQYF. Looking up the rest from reference TRBV5-8 and TRBJ2-5 gives the full variable domain: EAGVTQSPTHLIKTRGQQATLRCSPISGHTSVYWYQQALGLGLQFLLWYDEGEERNRGNFPPRFSGRQFPNYSSELNVNALELEDSALYLCASSPREYTVETQYFGPGTRLLVL.

The genes are TRBV5-1 and TRBJ2-7; D remains ambiguous. Germline CDR1 and CDR2: SGHRS and YFSETQ. The CDR3 contains 14 residues. Trimming took 3 bases from V and 7 from J, leaving 17 bases between them. The CDR3 DNA sequence: TGCGCCAGCAGCTATTCGGGTCTACAGACGGAGCAGTACTTC. It yields the protein CASSYSGLQTEQYF.

This chain connects TRBV10-3 to TRBJ1-2, with TRBD1 identical over 11 bases. This CDR3 has 14 residues. Germline CDR1 and CDR2: ENHRY and SYGVKD. V trimming: 7 bases; J trimming: 9 bases; junction bases outside the gene matches: 10. CDR3 bases: TGTGCCATCATGGATGCACGGACAGGGGGCAGCTACACCTTC. Its protein is CAIMDARTGGSYTF.

J is TRBJ1-5 and V is TRBV10-1, with 9 bases that match TRBD1. CDR1 and CDR2 (germline): WNHNN, SYGVQD (reference sequence). CDR3 length: 13 amino acids. The V segment lost 9 bases and the J segment 4 bases; nucleotides outside the gene matches: 4. Here the CDR3 DNA reads TGCGCCAGTTGGACAGGGGAAAATCAGCCCCAGCATTTT. This gives the protein CASWTGENQPQHF.

This chain uses TRBV5-8 with TRBJ2-1; the D gene could be TRBD1 or TRBD2 (6 bases each). The CDR3 sequence is 16 residues long. Germline V CDR1 and CDR2: SGHTS, YDEGEE. Trimming shortened V by 2 bases and J by 7 bases, and 19 bases separated the two germline ends. The CDR3 protein is CASSFVRGALVNEQFF. The CDR3 DNA sequence: TGTGCCAGCAGCTTTGTGAGGGGGGCTCTGGTGAATGAGCAGTTCTTC. Looking up the rest from reference TRBV5-8 and TRBJ2-1 gives the full variable domain: EAGVTQSPTHLIKTRGQQATLRCSPISGHTSVYWYQQALGLGLQFLLWYDEGEERNRGNFPPRFSGRQFPNYSSELNVNALELEDSALYLCASSFVRGALVNEQFFGPGTRLTVL.

CDR3: CASSPWRTGKEKLFF. The CDR3 DNA sequence: TGTGCCAGCAGCCCTTGGAGGACAGGGAAGGAAAAACTGTTTTTT. The gene calls are TRBV7-9 and TRBJ1-4; 8 bases match TRBD1. The CDR3 has 15 residues. J gave up 8 bases and V 5 bases, and 10 bases lay outside the gene matches. Germline V gene sequence: CDR1 SEHNR, CDR2 FQNEAQ (reference sequence). Variable domain in full (rest from reference TRBV7-9 and TRBJ1-4): DTGVSQNPRHKITKRGQNVTFRCDPISEHNRLYWYRQTLGQGPEFLTYFQNEAQLEKSRLLSDRFSAERPKGSFSTLEIQRTEQGDSAMYLCASSPWRTGKEKLFFGSGTQLSVL.

The V and J genes are TRBV20-1 and TRBJ1-1; the D is unclear. This CDR3 comprises 11 residues. V lost 6 bases and J lost 6, with 11 bases in between. Germline loops: CDR1 DFQATT, CDR2 SNEGSKA (reference sequence). The CDR3 nucleotides read TGCAGTGCGTCCATAGGCGCTGAAGCTTTCTTT. It yields the protein CSASIGAEAFF.

V and J are TRBV14 and TRBJ1-4; maybe TRBD1 (6 bases). V lost 4 bases to trimming and J lost 7 bases, with 13 bases between them. The CDR3 has 14 residues. CDR1 SGHDN and CDR2 FVKESK come from the germline V gene. The CDR3 region is CASSPGGGREKLFF. Here the CDR3 DNA reads TGTGCCAGCAGCCCCGGGGGGGGGCGTGAAAAACTGTTTTTT.

This chain uses TRBV2 with TRBJ2-6; the match to TRBD1 covers 10 bases. This CDR3 is built from 18 residues. V shed 3 bases, J shed 2 bases, and the junction held 7 bases outside the gene matches. In germline, CDR1 is SNHLY, CDR2 FYNNEI. The CDR3 reads CASSDGRTGGAGANVLTF. CDR3 nucleotide sequence: TGTGCCAGCAGTGACGGCCGGACAGGGGGTGCTGGGGCCAACGTCCTGACTTTC.

The chain has TRBV7-9 and TRBJ1-1, with a weak D call TRBD1 (5 bases). Germline values: CDR1 SEHNR, CDR2 FQNEAQ (reference sequence). Trimming left V 0 bases short and J 2 bases short, with 16 bases between. The CDR3 loop spans 17 amino acids. The DNA of the CDR3 is TGTGCCAGCAGCTTAGCCTCGCAGGAGGGGACCAACACTGAAGCTTTCTTT. Protein product: CASSLASQEGTNTEAFF.

This clone was seen a single time. The chain uses TRBV9 and TRBJ2-7; 11 bases are shared with TRBD2. After removal of 5 bases from V and 2 bases from J, the junction contained 6 bases not matched to a gene. Germline lookup yields CDR1 SGDLS and CDR2 YYNGEE. This CDR3 comprises 15 residues. The CDR3 bases are TGTGCCAGCAGTGCTAGCGGGGGGACCACCTACGAGCAGTACTTC. This translates into CASSASGGTTYEQYF.

The rearrangement links TRBV7-2 to TRBJ2-3; 9 bases fit TRBD2. Germline V CDR1 and CDR2: SGHTA, FQGNSA. V shed 3 bases and J 7 bases; nucleotides not matched to a gene: 5. This CDR3 comprises 14 residues. In DNA form, the CDR3 reads TGTGCCAGCAGCTTGGGACTAGCTACCAATACGCAGTATTTT. This codes for CASSLGLATNTQYF.

The chain has TRBV18 and TRBJ2-5, with D hard to call. The germline V and J ends were trimmed by 6 bases and 5 bases, with 10 bases remaining between them. The CDR3 is 12 residues long. CDR1 is KGHSH and CDR2 is LQKENI in the germline V gene. As DNA, the CDR3 is TGTGCCAGCTCCCCAACGGCGGAGACCCAGTACTTC. It specifies CASSPTAETQYF.